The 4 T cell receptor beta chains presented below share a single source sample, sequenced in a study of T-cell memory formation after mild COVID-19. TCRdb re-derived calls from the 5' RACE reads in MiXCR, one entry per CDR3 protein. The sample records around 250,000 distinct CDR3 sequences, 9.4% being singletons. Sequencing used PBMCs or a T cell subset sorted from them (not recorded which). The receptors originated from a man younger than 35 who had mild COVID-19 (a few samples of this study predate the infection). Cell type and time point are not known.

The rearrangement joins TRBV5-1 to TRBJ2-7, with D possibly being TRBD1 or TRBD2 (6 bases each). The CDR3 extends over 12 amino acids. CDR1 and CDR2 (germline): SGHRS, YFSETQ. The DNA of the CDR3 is TGCGCTTCTAGGGGGGCGGTCGACGAGCAGTACTTC. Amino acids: CASRGAVDEQYF.

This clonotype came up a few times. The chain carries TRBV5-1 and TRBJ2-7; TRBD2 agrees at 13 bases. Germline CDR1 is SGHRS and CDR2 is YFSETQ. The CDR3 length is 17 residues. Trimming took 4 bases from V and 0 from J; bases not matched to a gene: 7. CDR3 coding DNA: TGCGCCAGCAGCCCCATCGGGACTAGCGGGGTCTCCTACGAGCAGTACTTC. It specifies CASSPIGTSGVSYEQYF.

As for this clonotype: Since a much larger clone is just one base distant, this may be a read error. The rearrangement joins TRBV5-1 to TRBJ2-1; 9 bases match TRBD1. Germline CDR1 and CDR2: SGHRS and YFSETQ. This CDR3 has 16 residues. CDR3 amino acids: CASSPEPGQGYNGQFF. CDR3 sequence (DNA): TGCGCCAGCAGCCCGGAGCCGGGACAGGGTTACAATGGGCAGTTCTTC.

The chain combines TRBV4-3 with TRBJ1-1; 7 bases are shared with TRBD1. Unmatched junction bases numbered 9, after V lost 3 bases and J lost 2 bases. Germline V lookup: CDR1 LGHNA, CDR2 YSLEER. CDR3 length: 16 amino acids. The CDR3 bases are TGCGCCAGCAGCCATGGGTCCGACAGGGACAACACTGAAGCTTTCTTT. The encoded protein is CASSHGSDRDNTEAFF.